A selection of T cell receptor beta chains follows, all from one sample in a study of tumor-infiltrating lymphocytes in primary liver carcinoma. TCRdb reprocessed the multiplex PCR reads with MiXCR, giving one entry per CDR3 protein. The repertoire holds about 99,000 distinct CDR3 sequences, with approximately 71% as singletons. Sequencing used liver tumor tissue from sampling region 5. The source of these receptors is a woman aged 60-70 years with primary liver carcinoma and hepatitis B virus infection. The CDR3 runs from the conserved cysteine through the conserved F or W. A D gene is named only where the DNA matches it firmly. Size tells how often a clone was seen (once, few, many) or the class of an expanded clone, and some rows leave it out.

abundance: .; j_gene: TRBJ1-6; d_gene: .; v_gene: TRBV9; CDR3aa: CASSRQGHNNSPLHF; CDR3nt: TGTGCCAGCAGTAGGCAGGGCCACAATAATTCACCCCTCCACTTT
abundance: .; j_gene: TRBJ2-1; d_gene: TRBD1; v_gene: TRBV11-1; CDR3aa: CFSRADRRNEQFF; CDR3nt: TGTTTCAGCAGGGCGGACAGGCGAAATGAGCAGTTCTTC
abundance: .; j_gene: TRBJ2-1; d_gene: TRBD2; v_gene: TRBV29-1; CDR3aa: CSVKDSGRPPYEQFF; CDR3nt: TGCAGCGTTAAGGACAGCGGGAGGCCGCCCTACGAGCAGTTCTTC
abundance: .; j_gene: TRBJ1-5; d_gene: .; v_gene: TRBV7-3; CDR3aa: CASSPRKRIGISSNQPQHF; CDR3nt: TGTGCCAGCAGCCCTAGGAAGCGGATAGGGATAAGTAGCAATCAGCCCCAGCATTTT
abundance: medium-sized; j_gene: TRBJ2-2; d_gene: .; v_gene: TRBV11-2; CDR3aa: CASSFGTASATGELFF; CDR3nt: TGTGCCAGCAGCTTTGGTACGGCTAGCGCAACCGGGGAGCTGTTTTTT
abundance: many; j_gene: TRBJ2-2; d_gene: .; v_gene: TRBV6-6; CDR3aa: CASSYQDSLGELFF; CDR3nt: TGTGCCAGCAGTTACCAAGATAGTCTTGGGGAGCTGTTTTTT
abundance: many; j_gene: TRBJ2-1; d_gene: .; v_gene: TRBV7-9; CDR3aa: CASSSAQTSTDEQFF; CDR3nt: TGTGCCAGCAGCTCTGCCCAGACTAGTACGGATGAGCAGTTCTTC
abundance: .; j_gene: TRBJ2-7; d_gene: .; v_gene: TRBV28; CDR3aa: CASSTPGHSYEQYF; CDR3nt: TGTGCCAGCAGTACCCCGGGACACAGCTACGAGCAGTACTTC
abundance: .; j_gene: TRBJ2-1; d_gene: .; v_gene: TRBV29-1; CDR3aa: CSVGTRGSYDEQFF; CDR3nt: TGCAGCGTAGGGACAAGAGGCTCCTACGACGAGCAGTTCTTC
abundance: .; j_gene: TRBJ1-2; d_gene: .; v_gene: TRBV11-3; CDR3aa: CANSLGTFGYTF; CDR3nt: TGTGCCAACAGCTTAGGGACCTTTGGTTATACCTTC
abundance: .; j_gene: TRBJ1-2; d_gene: .; v_gene: TRBV16; CDR3aa: CADSQVTYGYTF; CDR3nt: TGTGCCGACAGCCAAGTCACCTATGGCTACACCTTC
abundance: .; j_gene: TRBJ2-2; d_gene: .; v_gene: TRBV7-9; CDR3aa: CVSSVRDPNTGELFF; CDR3nt: TGTGTCAGCAGCGTCCGGGATCCGAACACCGGGGAGCTGTTTTTT
abundance: .; j_gene: TRBJ2-1; d_gene: .; v_gene: TRBV11-3; CDR3aa: CASSPRGSGNNAQFF; CDR3nt: TGTGCCAGTAGCCCTCGGGGTAGTGGGAACAATGCGCAGTTCTTC
abundance: .; j_gene: TRBJ2-5; d_gene: TRBD1; v_gene: TRBV28; CDR3aa: CVSTPWGQSAPLGTQYF; CDR3nt: TGTGTCAGCACCCCCTGGGGACAGAGTGCACCACTGGGGACCCAGTACTTC
abundance: many; j_gene: TRBJ2-1; d_gene: TRBD2; v_gene: TRBV28; CDR3aa: CASSSPAGGSYNEQFF; CDR3nt: TGTGCCAGCAGTTCCCCAGCGGGAGGGTCCTACAATGAGCAGTTCTTC
abundance: .; j_gene: TRBJ1-5; d_gene: .; v_gene: TRBV28; CDR3aa: CVSSLLVAQGNQPQHF; CDR3nt: TGTGTCAGCAGTCTATTGGTTGCCCAGGGGAATCAGCCCCAGCATTTT
abundance: .; j_gene: TRBJ2-7; d_gene: .; v_gene: TRBV20-1; CDR3aa: CSVRGAEDYEQYF; CDR3nt: TGCAGTGTTAGAGGCGCGGAAGACTACGAGCAGTACTTC
abundance: many; j_gene: TRBJ1-3; d_gene: TRBD1; v_gene: TRBV6-6; CDR3aa: CASSRTGTGSGNTIYF; CDR3nt: TGTGCCAGCAGCAGAACCGGGACAGGGTCTGGAAACACCATATATTTT
abundance: .; j_gene: TRBJ2-7; d_gene: TRBD2; v_gene: TRBV11-3; CDR3aa: CVSSLERAGGHGPYEQYF; CDR3nt: TGTGTCAGCAGCTTAGAGAGGGCGGGAGGCCACGGCCCCTACGAGCAGTACTTC
abundance: few; j_gene: TRBJ1-1; d_gene: .; v_gene: TRBV4-2; CDR3aa: CASSQDRHGNTEAFF; CDR3nt: TGTGCCAGCAGTCAAGATCGACATGGGAACACTGAAGCTTTCTTT
abundance: many; j_gene: TRBJ2-2; d_gene: .; v_gene: TRBV29-1; CDR3aa: CSVERLGHGNTGELFF; CDR3nt: TGCAGCGTTGAAAGACTGGGGCATGGGAACACCGGGGAGCTGTTTTTT
abundance: .; j_gene: TRBJ1-1; d_gene: .; v_gene: TRBV6-5; CDR3aa: CVSSQEAGAFF; CDR3nt: TGTGTCAGCAGTCAGGAGGCGGGAGCTTTCTTT
abundance: .; j_gene: TRBJ1-4; d_gene: TRBD1; v_gene: TRBV15; CDR3aa: CATSPTGQERLFF; CDR3nt: TGTGCCACCAGCCCAACCGGACAGGAAAGACTGTTTTTT
abundance: .; j_gene: TRBJ2-5; d_gene: TRBD2; v_gene: TRBV5-1; CDR3aa: CGSSLGLAGDKIWETQYF; CDR3nt: TGCGGCAGCAGCTTGGGGCTAGCGGGAGACAAAATATGGGAGACCCAGTACTTC